Shown below are 26 T cell receptor beta chains from a single sample sequenced in a study of cytomegalovirus exposure and HLA in healthy donors. The primer mix had 60 Vbeta and 13 Jbeta primers. Data came from immunoSEQ multiplex PCR; TCRdb stores just in-frame clones and leaves some out. Of about 90,000 clones in the sample, 70% to 85% are singletons; the top ten hold about 2.1%. The material sequenced was PBMCs. These receptors were taken from a man between 18 and 29 years old in good health and CMV-seronegative.

This clone was picked up one time. The V call is TRBV7-9, the J call TRBJ1-1; D is perhaps TRBD1 (5 bases). The CDR3 is made up of 15 amino acids. Trimming left V 4 bases short and J 1 base short, with 13 bases between. Per germline, CDR1 SEHNR and CDR2 FQNEAQ (reference sequence). The CDR3 is CASSYGGVGNTEAFF. The DNA for the CDR3 is TGTGCCAGCAGCTATGGGGGGGTGGGGAACACTGAAGCTTTCTTT.

The rearrangement uses TRBV30 and TRBJ1-1; no reliable D call. Trimming left V 4 bases short and J 2 bases short, with 20 bases between. Germline CDR1 reads GTSNPN; CDR2 reads SVGIG (reference sequence). This CDR3 comprises 16 residues. The CDR3 reads CAWIQPPPRNNTEAFF. CDR3 coding DNA: TGTGCCTGGATCCAACCCCCCCCGAGGAATAACACTGAAGCTTTCTTT.

This clone has a single count. The V call is TRBV27, the J call TRBJ1-2, with D perhaps matching TRBD1 (6 bases). The V gene lost 4 bases and the J gene lost 7 bases, with 25 bases spanning the gap. Germline V CDR1 and CDR2: MNHEY, SMNVEV (reference sequence). The CDR3 length is 17 residues. For the CDR3, the DNA is TGTGCCAGCAGTTCCCTGACAGGAATACCTATCGAGCGTGGCTACACCTTC. This gives the protein CASSSLTGIPIERGYTF.

The V call is TRBV7-3, the J call TRBJ1-1; D may be TRBD1 (5 bases). The CDR3 is 16 amino acids. Germline V gene data show CDR1 as SGHTA and CDR2 as FQGTGA. The ends were cut back, 5 bases at V and 1 base at J, with 17 bases in the middle. CDR3 bases: TGTGCCAGCAGCCAATGGGTCCCAGGGAAGAACACTGAAGCTTTCTTT. As protein: CASSQWVPGKNTEAFF.

The chain couples TRBV28 to TRBJ1-6; D is perhaps TRBD1 (6 bases). Looked up from germline, CDR1 is MDHEN and CDR2 is SYDVKM. The V end was cut by 7 bases, the J end by 8 bases, with 12 bases between. There are 13 residues in the CDR3. The CDR3 coding sequence is TGTGCCAGCACCCAGGGGAATCATTCACCCCTCCACTTT. Encoded protein: CASTQGNHSPLHF.

The V call is TRBV7-2, the J call TRBJ2-7; D is possibly TRBD2 (6 bases). Trimming removed 0 bases from V and 1 base from J, with 13 bases in between. Germline CDR1 reads SGHTA; CDR2 reads FQGNSA. This CDR3 has 16 residues. CDR3 nucleotide sequence: TGTGCCAGCAGCTTAGCGGCGGGGACCGAATCCTACGAGCAGTACTTC. Its translation is CASSLAAGTESYEQYF.

This clone occurred a few times. V is TRBV6-4 and J is TRBJ2-6, with D unclear. The CDR3 has 14 residues. V gave up 2 bases and J gave up 1 base, with 3 bases separating them. Germline-derived CDR1 and CDR2 are MRHNA and SNTAGT. The DNA of the CDR3 is TGTGCCAGCAGTGACGCGTCTGGGGCCAACGTCCTGACTTTC. Translating gives CASSDASGANVLTF.

V is TRBV9 and J is TRBJ1-6; possible D gene TRBD1, 5 bases. Germline lookup yields CDR1 SGDLS and CDR2 YYNGEE. The CDR3 length is 15 residues. Trimming shortened V by 0 bases and J by 5 bases, and 9 bases separated the two germline ends. The CDR3: CASSVGGRDNSPLHF. The CDR3, as DNA: TGTGCCAGCAGCGTAGGGGGCAGGGATAATTCACCCCTCCACTTT.

The gene calls are TRBV7-2 and TRBJ2-2, with 13 bases identical to TRBD2. The V segment lost 5 bases and the J segment 7 bases; nucleotides outside the gene matches: 7. The CDR3 has 16 residues. CDR1 is SGHTA and CDR2 is FQGNSA in the germline V gene. The DNA for the CDR3 is TGTGCCAGCAGCCGTCCGGGACTAGCGGGATACGGGGAGCTGTTTTTT. Its protein is CASSRPGLAGYGELFF.

V and J are TRBV7-6 and TRBJ1-1, with D hard to call. The CDR3 is 14 residues long. Germline assignment: CDR1 SGHVS and CDR2 FNYEAQ. Trimming took off 1 base at V and 1 base at J, with 7 bases between the two ends. For the CDR3, the DNA is TGTGCCAGCAGCTTAGTGCCAGAGAACACTGAAGCTTTCTTT. It encodes CASSLVPENTEAFF.

The chain couples TRBV25-1 to TRBJ1-1; TRBD1 is a possible D gene (5 bases). Trimming left V 0 bases short and J 1 base short, with 6 bases between. The CDR3 spans 14 residues. The germline V gene has CDR1 MGHDK and CDR2 SYGVNS. The CDR3 nucleotides read TGTGCCAGCAGTGAATACACAGGGAACACTGAAGCTTTCTTT. It specifies CASSEYTGNTEAFF.

This clone was observed a few times. The chain links TRBV5-4 to TRBJ2-5, with D possibly matching TRBD1 (5 bases). V lost 9 bases, J lost 2 bases, and 11 bases lay in between. Germline V gene sequence: CDR1 SGHNT, CDR2 YYREEE (reference sequence). The CDR3 is 12 amino acids. The CDR3 region has the DNA TGTGCCATATCAGGGATACAAGAGACCCAGTACTTC. This gives the protein CAISGIQETQYF.

The chain is built from TRBV9 and TRBJ2-5; 9 bases match TRBD2. The junction had 11 bases not matched to a gene; V was cut back by 0 bases and J by 5 bases. This CDR3 comprises 17 residues. Germline-derived CDR1 and CDR2 are SGDLS and YYNGEE. CDR3 sequence (DNA): TGTGCCAGCAGCGTAGGGGTTAGCGGGAGCCTACGGGAGACCCAGTACTTC. The encoded protein is CASSVGVSGSLRETQYF.

The rearrangement joins TRBV30 to TRBJ2-4; 7 bases are a match to TRBD2. J was trimmed by 4 bases and V by 4 bases; bases with no gene match: 4. The CDR3 extends over 13 amino acids. Germline V lookup: CDR1 GTSNPN, CDR2 SVGIG (reference sequence). CDR3 residues: CAWTMGGKNIQYF. The DNA of the CDR3 is TGTGCCTGGACCATGGGAGGGAAAAACATTCAGTACTTC.

The chain is built from TRBV27 and TRBJ1-2; D is unresolved. The germline V gene encodes CDR1 MNHEY and CDR2 SMNVEV (reference sequence). Trimming took off 11 bases at V and 2 bases at J, with 12 bases between the two ends. CDR3 size: 12 residues. The CDR3 nucleotides are TGTGCCGCCGGGGTAGCCAACTATGGCTACACCTTC. As protein: CAAGVANYGYTF.

The chain couples TRBV5-1 to TRBJ2-7; no firm D call. Germline CDR1 SGHRS, CDR2 YFSETQ. CDR3 length: 14 residues. V shed 7 bases and J shed 6 bases, with 20 bases lying between them. CDR3 sequence: CASGKENPYREQYF. CDR3 sequence (DNA): TGCGCCAGCGGCAAGGAGAACCCGTATCGCGAGCAGTACTTC.

The chain combines TRBV7-9 with TRBJ1-2, with TRBD1 matching 8 bases. J gave up 5 bases and V 1 base, and 6 bases lay outside the gene matches. The CDR3 is 15 amino acids. Per the germline V gene, CDR1 is SEHNR and CDR2 is FQNEAQ (reference sequence). The CDR3 DNA is TGTGCCAGCAGCTTAGTCGGACAGGGACTTTATGGCTACACCTTC. It translates to CASSLVGQGLYGYTF.

The rearrangement joins TRBV5-1 to TRBJ2-7; perhaps TRBD2 as D (6 bases). V lost 3 bases, J lost 6 bases, and 19 bases lay in between. The length of the CDR3 is 15 residues. Germline V gene sequence: CDR1 SGHRS, CDR2 YFSETQ. The CDR3 nucleotides are TGCGCCAGCAGCTCCGCGAGGAGGGAATCGGCCGAGCAGTACTTC. This translates into CASSSARRESAEQYF.

In nucleotides, the CDR3 is TGTGCCAGTAGTATTGGGCGGGCGAACACCGGGGAGCTGTTTTTT. The encoded protein is CASSIGRANTGELFF. The V call is TRBV19, the J call TRBJ2-2; TRBD2 might be the D (5 bases). V was cut by 3 bases and J by 0 bases, with 8 bases left in between. CDR1 LNHDA and CDR2 SQIVND come from the germline V gene (reference sequence). The CDR3 loop spans 15 amino acids.

This rearrangement joins TRBV28 to TRBJ2-1, with D tentatively TRBD1 (5 bases). V was pared by 4 bases and J by 8 bases, with 24 bases between. The CDR3 has 17 amino acids. CDR1 MDHEN and CDR2 SYDVKM come from the germline V gene. The CDR3 here is CASSSSTVSIRYHEQFF. In DNA, the CDR3 is TGTGCCAGCAGTTCCTCGACAGTTTCTATTCGGTACCATGAGCAGTTCTTC.

The J gene is TRBJ1-2, the V gene TRBV9, with 9 positions matching TRBD1. Trimming took 3 bases from V and 6 from J; bases not matched to a gene: 9. The CDR3 is 15 residues long. Germline V CDR1 and CDR2: SGDLS, YYNGEE. In DNA, the CDR3 is TGTGCCAGCAGCGAACCCGGGACAGGGAATGATGGCTACACCTTC. As protein: CASSEPGTGNDGYTF.

This rearrangement joins TRBV6-1 to TRBJ1-6, with TRBD1 matching over 8 bases. The CDR3 consists of 13 residues. The trim removed 9 bases at V and 7 bases at J, leaving 5 bases unmatched. From germline, CDR1 is MNHNS and CDR2 SASEGT. The CDR3 DNA sequence: TGTGCCAGGGGGACAGGATTAAATTCACCCCTCCACTTT. Residues: CARGTGLNSPLHF.

This clone was observed once. The rearrangement uses TRBV5-6 and TRBJ2-5; TRBD1 aligns across 8 bases. J gave up 4 bases and V 0 bases, and 8 bases lay outside the gene matches. Germline values: CDR1 SGHDT, CDR2 YYEEEE. This CDR3 region has 16 residues. The CDR3 DNA follows: TGTGCCAGCAGCTTGGATCTAGGACAGGGTAGAGAGACCCAGTACTTC. Residues: CASSLDLGQGRETQYF.

Comments on this clone: The junction differs from germline at one of its ends, possibly a read error. This rearrangement joins TRBV7-9 to TRBJ2-7; D gene uncertain. The CDR3 covers 12 residues. The germline gives CDR1 SEHNR, CDR2 FQNEAQ (reference sequence). The CDR3 reads CSSSDDRDEQYF. The CDR3 DNA reads TGTTCCAGCAGCGACGACCGGGACGAGCAGTACTTC. The entire variable domain, with the rest obtained from reference TRBV7-9 and TRBJ2-7, is as follows: DTGVSQNPRHKITKRGQNVTFRCDPISEHNRLYWYRQTLGQGPEFLTYFQNEAQLEKSRLLSDRFSAERPKGSFSTLEIQRTEQGDSAMYLCSSSDDRDEQYFGPGTRLTVT.

V gene TRBV9 combines with J gene TRBJ1-1, with D tentatively TRBD1 (6 bases). V lost 3 bases and J 1 base, leaving 16 bases between the germline ends. Germline V gene sequence: CDR1 SGDLS, CDR2 YYNGEE. The CDR3 runs 16 residues. The CDR3 nucleotides read TGTGCCAGCAGCGGGGGAGGGGGAAGGGGGAACACTGAAGCTTTCTTT. Its translation is CASSGGGGRGNTEAFF.

DNA of the CDR3: TGTGCCAGCTCACCACTTACTGACTTTAACACTGAAGCTTTCTTT. Protein: CASSPLTDFNTEAFF. The V gene is TRBV18, the J gene TRBJ1-1, with no clear D. CDR3 length equals 15 residues. Per the germline V gene, CDR1 is KGHSH and CDR2 is LQKENI. The V end was cut by 1 base, the J end by 2 bases, with 11 bases between. Full variable domain (rest looked up from reference TRBV18 and TRBJ1-1): NAGVMQNPRHLVRRRGQEARLRCSPMKGHSHVYWYRQLPEEGLKFMVYLQKENIIDESGMPKERFSAEFPKEGPSILRIQQVVRGDSAAYFCASSPLTDFNTEAFFGQGTRLTVV.